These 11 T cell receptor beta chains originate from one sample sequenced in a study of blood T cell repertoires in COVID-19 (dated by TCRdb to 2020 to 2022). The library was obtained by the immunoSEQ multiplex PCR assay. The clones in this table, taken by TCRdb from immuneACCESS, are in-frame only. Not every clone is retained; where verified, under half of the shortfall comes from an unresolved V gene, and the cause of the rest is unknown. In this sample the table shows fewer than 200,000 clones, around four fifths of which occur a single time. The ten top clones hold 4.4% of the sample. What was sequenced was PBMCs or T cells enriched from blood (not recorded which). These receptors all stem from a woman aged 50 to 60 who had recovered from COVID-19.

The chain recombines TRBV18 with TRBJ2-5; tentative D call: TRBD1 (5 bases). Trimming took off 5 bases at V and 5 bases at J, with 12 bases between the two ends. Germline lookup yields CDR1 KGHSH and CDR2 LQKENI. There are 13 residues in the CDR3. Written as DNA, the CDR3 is TGTGCCAGCTCAAGAGTTCCAGGGGAGACCCAGTACTTC. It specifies CASSRVPGETQYF. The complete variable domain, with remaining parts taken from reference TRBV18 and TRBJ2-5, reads NAGVMQNPRHLVRRRGQEARLRCSPMKGHSHVYWYRQLPEEGLKFMVYLQKENIIDESGMPKERFSAEFPKEGPSILRIQQVVRGDSAAYFCASSRVPGETQYFGPGTRLLVL.

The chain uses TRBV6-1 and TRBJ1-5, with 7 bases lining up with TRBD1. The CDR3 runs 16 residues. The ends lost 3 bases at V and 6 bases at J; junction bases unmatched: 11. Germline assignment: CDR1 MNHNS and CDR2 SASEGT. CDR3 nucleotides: TGTGCCAGCAGTGAGTTGCGGGGACAGTTATTTCAGCCCCAGCATTTT. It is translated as CASSELRGQLFQPQHF.

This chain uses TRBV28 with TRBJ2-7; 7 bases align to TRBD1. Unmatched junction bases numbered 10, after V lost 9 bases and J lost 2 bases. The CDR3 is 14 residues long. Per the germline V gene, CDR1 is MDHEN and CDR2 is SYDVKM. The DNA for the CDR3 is TGTGCCAGTGGACAGGCTAGACCCCCCTACGAGCAGTACGTC. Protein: CASGQARPPYEQYV.

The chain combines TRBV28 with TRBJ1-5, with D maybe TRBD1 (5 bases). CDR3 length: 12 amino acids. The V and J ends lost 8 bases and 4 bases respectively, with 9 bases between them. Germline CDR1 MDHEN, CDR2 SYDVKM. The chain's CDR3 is CASHGGNQPQHF. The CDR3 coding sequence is TGTGCCAGCCACGGGGGGAATCAGCCCCAGCATTTT. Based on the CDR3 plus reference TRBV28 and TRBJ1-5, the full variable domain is DVKVTQSSRYLVKRTGEKVFLECVQDMDHENMFWYRQDPGLGLRLIYFSYDVKMKEKGDIPEGYSVSREKKERFSLILESASTNQTSMYLCASHGGNQPQHFGDGTRLSIL.

CDR3 sequence: CSASISGYGYTF. CDR3 sequence (DNA): TGCAGTGCTAGTATCTCAGGGTATGGCTACACCTTC. The chain is built from TRBV20-1 and TRBJ1-2, with TRBD1 as a possible D gene (5 bases). The germline V gene encodes CDR1 DFQATT and CDR2 SNEGSKA (reference sequence). The length of the CDR3 is 12 residues. V was pared by 3 bases and J by 5 bases, with 10 bases between.

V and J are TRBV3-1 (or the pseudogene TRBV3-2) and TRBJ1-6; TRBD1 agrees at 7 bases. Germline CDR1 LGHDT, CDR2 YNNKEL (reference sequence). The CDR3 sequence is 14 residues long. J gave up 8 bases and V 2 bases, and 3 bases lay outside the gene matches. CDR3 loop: CASSQRGGDSPLHF. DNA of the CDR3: TGTGCCAGCAGCCAACGAGGGGGCGATTCACCCCTCCACTTT.

This CDR3 is CASSRTSAKNPLAILPDTQYF. The CDR3 DNA reads as TGCGCCAGCAGCCGTACTAGCGCCAAGAATCCTCTAGCAATACTTCCAGATACGCAGTATTTT. The chain joins TRBV5-1 to TRBJ2-3, with TRBD2 matching over 7 bases. Germline CDR1 reads SGHRS; CDR2 reads YFSETQ. The CDR3 is made up of 21 amino acids. The V segment lost 4 bases and the J segment 4 bases; nucleotides outside the gene matches: 27.

The CDR3 reads CASRADRNTGELFF. CDR3 coding DNA: TGTGCCAGCAGGGCGGACAGAAACACCGGGGAGCTGTTTTTT. The J gene is TRBJ2-2, the V gene TRBV2; D is possibly TRBD1 (6 bases). Germline V gene sequence: CDR1 SNHLY, CDR2 FYNNEI. CDR3 length equals 14 residues. V shed 6 bases and J shed 2 bases, with 10 bases lying between them. The whole variable domain, filled in from reference TRBV2 and TRBJ2-2, reads EPEVTQTPSHQVTQMGQEVILRCVPISNHLYFYWYRQILGQKVEFLVSFYNNEISEKSEIFDDQFSVERPDGSNFTLKIRSTKLEDSAMYFCASRADRNTGELFFGEGSRLTVL.

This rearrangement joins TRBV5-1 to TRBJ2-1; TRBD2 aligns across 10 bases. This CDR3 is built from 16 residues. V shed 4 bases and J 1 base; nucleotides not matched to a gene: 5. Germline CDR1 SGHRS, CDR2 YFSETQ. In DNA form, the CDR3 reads TGCGCCAGCAGCCTGGGGACTAGCGCGTCCTACAATGAGCAGTTCTTC. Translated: CASSLGTSASYNEQFF. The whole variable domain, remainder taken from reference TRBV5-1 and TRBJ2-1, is KAGVTQTPRYLIKTRGQQVTLSCSPISGHRSVSWYQQTPGQGLQFLFEYFSETQRNKGNFPGRFSGRQFSNSRSEMNVSTLELGDSALYLCASSLGTSASYNEQFFGPGTRLTVL.

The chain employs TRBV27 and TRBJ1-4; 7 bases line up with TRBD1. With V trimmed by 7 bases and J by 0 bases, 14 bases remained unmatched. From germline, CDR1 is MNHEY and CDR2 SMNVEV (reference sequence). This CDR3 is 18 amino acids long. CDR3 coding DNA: TGTGCCAGCATGAAGTGGTGGGACAGCCTTGCAACTAATGAAAAACTGTTTTTT. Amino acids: CASMKWWDSLATNEKLFF. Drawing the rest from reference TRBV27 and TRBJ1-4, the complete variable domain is EAQVTQNPRYLITVTGKKLTVTCSQNMNHEYMSWYRQDPGLGLRQIYYSMNVEVTDKGDVPEGYKVSRKEKRNFPLILESPSPNQTSLYFCASMKWWDSLATNEKLFFGSGTQLSVL.

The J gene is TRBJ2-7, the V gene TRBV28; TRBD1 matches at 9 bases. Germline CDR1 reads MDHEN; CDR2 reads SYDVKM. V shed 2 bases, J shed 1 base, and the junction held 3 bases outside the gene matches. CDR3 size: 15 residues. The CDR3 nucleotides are TGTGCCAGCAGTTTAACCGGGACAGGGTCCTACGAGCAGTACGTC. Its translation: CASSLTGTGSYEQYV.